This is a list of T cell receptor beta chains from one sample in a study of blood T cell repertoires in COVID-19. Data came from immunoSEQ multiplex PCR; TCRdb stores just in-frame clones and leaves some out. The table shows nearly 350,000 clones, with about nine tenths occurring only once. Sample: peripheral blood. The origin of the receptors is a woman aged 70-85 years with COVID-19, enrolled during active disease. Each CDR3 is given with its conserved first and last residue. D genes are given only for firm matches. Not every row has a clone size; where given, it reads once, few, many or a size class.

. | . | TRBJ2-5 | TRBV5-1 | 15 | TGCGCCAGCAGCAGCAGCCCAGGGTTAAAAGAGACCCAGTACTTC | CASSSSPGLKETQYF
many | . | TRBJ1-1 | TRBV7-2 | 15 | TGTGCCAGCAGCTTAGACATCACCCTGAACACTGAAGCTTTCTTT | CASSLDITLNTEAFF
. | TRBD1 | TRBJ1-4 | TRBV5-1 | 17 | TGCGCCAGCAGCACACCGGGACAGGGGGAACCCAATGAAAAACTGTTTTTT | CASSTPGQGEPNEKLFF
. | TRBD2 | TRBJ2-7 | TRBV5-1 | 16 | TGCGCCAGCAGCTTGGGGTTCCTCCCGGGGGGCTACGAGCAGTACTTC | CASSLGFLPGGYEQYF
once | TRBD2 | TRBJ2-3 | TRBV5-1 | 14 | TGCGCCAGCAGCTTAGCGGGGGGTACAGATACGCAGTATTTT | CASSLAGGTDTQYF
. | . | TRBJ1-2 | TRBV6-5 | 13 | TGTGCCAGCAGTCTGGGGGGAGGCTATGGCTACACCTTC | CASSLGGGYGYTF
. | . | TRBJ1-4 | TRBV5-4 | 13 | TGTGCCAGCAGTCTAATAGAGGGCGAAAAACTGTTTTTT | CASSLIEGEKLFF
. | . | TRBJ1-2 | TRBV30 | 13 | TGTGCCTGGAGTGAACAGGCGAACTATGGCTACACCTTC | CAWSEQANYGYTF
. | . | TRBJ1-6 | TRBV21-1 | 16 | TGTGCCAGCAGCACCCTACAGGGGGCTCTCAATTCACCCCTCCACTTT | CASSTLQGALNSPLHF
once | . | TRBJ1-2 | TRBV19 | 14 | TGTGCCAGTTCCCCCGGTGGACAGAACTATGGCTACACCTTC | CASSPGGQNYGYTF
. | . | TRBJ1-2 | TRBV5-1 | 14 | TGCGCCAGCAGTTTTAATCAGGTTTCCTATGGCTACACCTTC | CASSFNQVSYGYTF
. | . | TRBJ1-2 | TRBV28 | 14 | TGTGCCAGCAGTTCGCGGTGGGGGGAATATGGCTACACCTTC | CASSSRWGEYGYTF
. | TRBD2 | TRBJ2-7 | TRBV19 | 14 | TGTGCCAGTAGTACCGGACGGGGGGTCGACGAGCAGTACTTC | CASSTGRGVDEQYF
. | TRBD2 | TRBJ2-7 | TRBV6-2/TRBV6-3 | 15 | TGTGCCAGCAGTTACATAAGCGGGGGCCTATGGGAGCAGTACTTC | CASSYISGGLWEQYF
. | TRBD1 | TRBJ2-7 | TRBV11-1 | 15 | TGTGCCAGCAGCTCGGATACAGGGGGCTATTACGAGCAGTACTTC | CASSSDTGGYYEQYF
. | TRBD1 | TRBJ1-4 | TRBV15 | 14 | TGTGCCACCAGCAGACAGGGGGCTGGGGAAAAACTGTTTTTT | CATSRQGAGEKLFF
. | TRBD2 | TRBJ2-5 | TRBV4-1 | 15 | TGCGCCAGCAGCCAAACTAGCGGGGGGGAAGAGACCCAGTACTTC | CASSQTSGGEETQYF
. | TRBD1 | TRBJ2-3 | TRBV7-9 | 15 | TGTGCCAGCAGCCAGACAGGGGCTCCCCCAGATACGCAGTATTTT | CASSQTGAPPDTQYF
. | . | TRBJ1-1 | TRBV7-2 | 13 | TGTGCCAGCAGCTCCCATCGTCAGGGGGAAGCTTTCTTT | CASSSHRQGEAFF
. | . | TRBJ1-5 | TRBV5-1 | 14 | TGCGCCAGCAGCACCAGGGGAGGGAATCAGCCCCAGCATTTT | CASSTRGGNQPQHF
. | TRBD1 | TRBJ2-1 | TRBV10-3 | 15 | TGTGCCATCAGTGAGCGGGACAGGGGGTTGAATGAGCAGTTCTTC | CAISERDRGLNEQFF
. | . | TRBJ1-5 | TRBV2 | 15 | TGTGCCAGCAGTGAATTCCCTTATAGCAATCAGCCCCAGCATTTT | CASSEFPYSNQPQHF
. | . | TRBJ1-4 | TRBV6-2/TRBV6-3 | 17 | TGTGCCAGCAGTTACGGGTCAGGATTTGCAACTAATGAAAAACTGTTTTTT | CASSYGSGFATNEKLFF